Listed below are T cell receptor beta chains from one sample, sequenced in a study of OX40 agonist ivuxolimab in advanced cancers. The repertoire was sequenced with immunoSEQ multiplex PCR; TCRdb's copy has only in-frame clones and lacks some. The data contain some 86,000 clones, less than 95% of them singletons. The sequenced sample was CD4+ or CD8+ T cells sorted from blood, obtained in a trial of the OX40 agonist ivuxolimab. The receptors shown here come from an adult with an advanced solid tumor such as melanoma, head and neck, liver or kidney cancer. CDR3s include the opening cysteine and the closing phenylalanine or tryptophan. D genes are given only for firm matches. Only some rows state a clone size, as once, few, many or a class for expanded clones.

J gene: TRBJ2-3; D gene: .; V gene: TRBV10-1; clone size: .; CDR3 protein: CASSGGPGAFTDTQYF; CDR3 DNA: TGCGCCAGCAGCGGTGGGCCAGGGGCCTTCACAGATACGCAGTATTTT
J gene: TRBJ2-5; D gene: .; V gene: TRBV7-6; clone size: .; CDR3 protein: CASRIQGAETQYF; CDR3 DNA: TGTGCCAGCAGGATCCAAGGGGCGGAGACCCAGTACTTC
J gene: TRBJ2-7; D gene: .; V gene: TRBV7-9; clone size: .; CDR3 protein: CASSPRKLSATYEQYF; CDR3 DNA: TGTGCCAGCAGCCCTCGTAAATTGTCAGCAACATACGAGCAGTACTTC
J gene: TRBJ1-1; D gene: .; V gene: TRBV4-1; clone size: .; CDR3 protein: CASSQGIGGYLNTEAFF; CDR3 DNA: TGCGCCAGCAGCCAAGGAATTGGTGGGTACCTGAACACTGAAGCTTTCTTT
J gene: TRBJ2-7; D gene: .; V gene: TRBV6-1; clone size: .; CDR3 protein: CASSGPGTATYEQYF; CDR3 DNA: TGTGCCAGCAGTGGCCCCGGGACGGCAACCTACGAGCAGTACTTC
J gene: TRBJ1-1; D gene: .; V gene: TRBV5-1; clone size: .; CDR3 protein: CASSLTENTEAFF; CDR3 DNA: TGCGCCAGCAGCTTGACAGAGAACACTGAAGCTTTCTTT
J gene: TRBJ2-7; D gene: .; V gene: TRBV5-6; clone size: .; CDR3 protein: CASSWGDSNYEQYF; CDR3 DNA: TGTGCCAGCAGCTGGGGGGACTCGAACTACGAGCAGTACTTC
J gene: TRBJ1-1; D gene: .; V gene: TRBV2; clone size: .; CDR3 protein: CASSAGGYTEAFF; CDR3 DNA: TGTGCCAGCAGTGCGGGGGGCTACACTGAAGCTTTCTTT
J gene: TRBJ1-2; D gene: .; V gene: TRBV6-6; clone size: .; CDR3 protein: CASSYYGTDYGYTF; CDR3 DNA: TGTGCCAGCAGTTACTACGGGACGGACTATGGCTACACCTTC
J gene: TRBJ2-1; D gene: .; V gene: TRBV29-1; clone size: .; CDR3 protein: CSAELADQFF; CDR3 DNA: TGCAGCGCAGAATTAGCGGATCAGTTCTTC
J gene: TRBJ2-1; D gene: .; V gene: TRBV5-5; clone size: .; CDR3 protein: CASSLVGGAYNEQFF; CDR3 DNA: TGTGCCAGCAGCTTGGTTGGCGGGGCCTACAATGAGCAGTTCTTC
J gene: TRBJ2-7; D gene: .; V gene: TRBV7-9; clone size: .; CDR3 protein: CASRVYGSVSYEQYF; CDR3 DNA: TGTGCCAGCAGGGTTTATGGATCCGTAAGTTACGAGCAGTACTTC
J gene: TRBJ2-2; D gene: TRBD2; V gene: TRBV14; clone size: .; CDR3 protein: CASSLPSGSRTGELFF; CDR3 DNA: TGTGCCAGCAGCCTCCCTAGCGGGAGTCGAACCGGGGAGCTGTTTTTT
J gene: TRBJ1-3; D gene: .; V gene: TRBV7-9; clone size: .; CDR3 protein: CASSLYRDGNTIYF; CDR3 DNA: TGTGCCAGCAGCCTATACAGGGACGGAAACACCATATATTTT
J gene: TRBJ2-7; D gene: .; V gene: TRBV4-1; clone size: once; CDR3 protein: CASSQGRNAAYEQYF; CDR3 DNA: TGCGCCAGCAGCCAAGGGAGGAACGCGGCCTACGAGCAGTACTTC
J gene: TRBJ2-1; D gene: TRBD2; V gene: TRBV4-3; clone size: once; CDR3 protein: CASSQDAGGSPGNEQFF; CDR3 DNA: TGCGCCAGCAGCCAAGACGCGGGCGGGAGCCCAGGGAATGAGCAGTTCTTC
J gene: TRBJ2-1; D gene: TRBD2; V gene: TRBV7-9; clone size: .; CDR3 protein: CASSLRGDEQFF; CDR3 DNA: TGTGCCAGCAGCTTACGGGGGGATGAGCAGTTCTTC
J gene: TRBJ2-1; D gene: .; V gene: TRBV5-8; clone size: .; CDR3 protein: CASSLDLSPYNEQFF; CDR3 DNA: TGTGCCAGCAGCTTGGATCTCAGCCCGTACAATGAGCAGTTCTTC
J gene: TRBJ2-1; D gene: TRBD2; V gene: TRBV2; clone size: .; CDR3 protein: CASNNGGGSNEQFF; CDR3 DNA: TGTGCCAGCAATAATGGCGGGGGTTCCAATGAGCAGTTCTTC
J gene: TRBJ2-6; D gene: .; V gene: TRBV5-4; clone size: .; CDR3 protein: CASSFTGSGANVLTF; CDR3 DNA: TGTGCCAGCAGCTTTACAGGGTCCGGGGCCAACGTCCTGACTTTC